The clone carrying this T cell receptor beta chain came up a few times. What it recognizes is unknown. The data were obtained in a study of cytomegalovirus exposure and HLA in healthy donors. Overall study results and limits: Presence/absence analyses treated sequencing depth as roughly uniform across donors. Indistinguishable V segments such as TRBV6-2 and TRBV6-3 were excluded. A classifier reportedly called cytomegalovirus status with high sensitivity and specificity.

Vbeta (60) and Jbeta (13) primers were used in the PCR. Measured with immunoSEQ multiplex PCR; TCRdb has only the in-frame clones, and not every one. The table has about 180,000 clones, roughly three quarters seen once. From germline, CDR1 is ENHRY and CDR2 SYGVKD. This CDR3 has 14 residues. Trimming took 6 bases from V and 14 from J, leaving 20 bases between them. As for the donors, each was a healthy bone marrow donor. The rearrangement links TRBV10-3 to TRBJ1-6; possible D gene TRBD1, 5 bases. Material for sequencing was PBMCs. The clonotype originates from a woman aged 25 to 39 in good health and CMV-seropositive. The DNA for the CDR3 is TGTGCCATCAGCCCCCGAGTCCAGGGTCGTTCCCTCCACTTT. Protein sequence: CAISPRVQGRSLHF.